This TCR beta chain was retrieved from a study of T cell changes during pregnancy in multiple sclerosis. This CDR3 has 13 residues. The ends were cut back, 5 bases at V and 4 bases at J, with 11 bases in the middle. The V gene's germline CDR1 is MNHNS and CDR2 SASEGT. Generated by immunoSEQ multiplex PCR, the TCRdb table keeps only in-frame clones and is missing some. The table has tens of thousands of clones, over 80% seen once. The V gene is TRBV6-1, the J gene TRBJ1-1; D possibly corresponds to TRBD1 (6 bases). The source material was CD4+ T cells from peripheral blood mononuclear cells, sampled before pregnancy. This clonotype was sampled from a female donor with multiple sclerosis, enrolled in a pregnancy study. CDR3 nucleotide sequence: TGTGCCAGCAGTCAGGGGTGGAGCACTGAAGCTTTCTTT. Protein: CASSQGWSTEAFF.